This T cell receptor (beta chain) comes out of a study of blood T cell repertoires in COVID-19. The data were produced by immunoSEQ multiplex PCR, yet TCRdb's version contains in-frame clones alone and is incomplete. This sample carries 300,000 to 350,000 clones, 90% of them seen once, and the ten largest clones take 2.5% to 3.5%. The CDR3 runs to 13 residues. Losses at the gene ends were 7 bases for V and 7 bases for J; bases not matched to a gene: 8. Germline CDR1 is SQVTM and CDR2 is ANQGSEA. This sequence was found in a woman under 40 with COVID-19, enrolled during active disease. Sequencing used peripheral blood. J is TRBJ2-1 and V is TRBV29-1, with 9 bases that match TRBD2. The CDR3 DNA reads as TGCAGCGGGGATAGCGGGAGTAGAAATGAGCAGTTCTTC. Protein product: CSGDSGSRNEQFF.